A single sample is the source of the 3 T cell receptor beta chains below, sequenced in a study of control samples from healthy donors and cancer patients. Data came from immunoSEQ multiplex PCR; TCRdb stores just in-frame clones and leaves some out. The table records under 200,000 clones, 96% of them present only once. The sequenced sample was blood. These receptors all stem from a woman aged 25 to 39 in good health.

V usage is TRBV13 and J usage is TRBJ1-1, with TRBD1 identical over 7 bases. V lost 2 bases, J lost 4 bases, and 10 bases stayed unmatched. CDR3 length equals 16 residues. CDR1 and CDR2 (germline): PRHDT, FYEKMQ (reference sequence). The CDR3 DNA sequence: TGTGCCAGCAGCTTATATCAAGGGGGCGGGGGCACTGAAGCTTTCTTT. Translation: CASSLYQGGGGTEAFF.

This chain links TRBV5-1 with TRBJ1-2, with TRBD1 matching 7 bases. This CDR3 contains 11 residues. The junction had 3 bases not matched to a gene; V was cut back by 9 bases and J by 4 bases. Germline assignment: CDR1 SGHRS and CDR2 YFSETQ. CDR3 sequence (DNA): TGCGCCACCGGGGACAGCTATGGCTACACCTTC. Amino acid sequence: CATGDSYGYTF.

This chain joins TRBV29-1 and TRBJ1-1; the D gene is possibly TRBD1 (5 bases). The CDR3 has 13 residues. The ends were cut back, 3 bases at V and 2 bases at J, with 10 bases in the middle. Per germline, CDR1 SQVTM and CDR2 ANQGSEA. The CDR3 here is CSVEIGTNTEAFF. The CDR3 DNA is TGCAGCGTTGAGATAGGGACCAACACTGAAGCTTTCTTT. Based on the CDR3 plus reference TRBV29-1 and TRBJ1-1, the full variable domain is SAVISQKPSRDICQRGTSLTIQCQVDSQVTMMFWYRQQPGQSLTLIATANQGSEATYESGFVIDKFPISRPNLTFSTLTVSNMSPEDSSIYLCSVEIGTNTEAFFGQGTRLTVV.